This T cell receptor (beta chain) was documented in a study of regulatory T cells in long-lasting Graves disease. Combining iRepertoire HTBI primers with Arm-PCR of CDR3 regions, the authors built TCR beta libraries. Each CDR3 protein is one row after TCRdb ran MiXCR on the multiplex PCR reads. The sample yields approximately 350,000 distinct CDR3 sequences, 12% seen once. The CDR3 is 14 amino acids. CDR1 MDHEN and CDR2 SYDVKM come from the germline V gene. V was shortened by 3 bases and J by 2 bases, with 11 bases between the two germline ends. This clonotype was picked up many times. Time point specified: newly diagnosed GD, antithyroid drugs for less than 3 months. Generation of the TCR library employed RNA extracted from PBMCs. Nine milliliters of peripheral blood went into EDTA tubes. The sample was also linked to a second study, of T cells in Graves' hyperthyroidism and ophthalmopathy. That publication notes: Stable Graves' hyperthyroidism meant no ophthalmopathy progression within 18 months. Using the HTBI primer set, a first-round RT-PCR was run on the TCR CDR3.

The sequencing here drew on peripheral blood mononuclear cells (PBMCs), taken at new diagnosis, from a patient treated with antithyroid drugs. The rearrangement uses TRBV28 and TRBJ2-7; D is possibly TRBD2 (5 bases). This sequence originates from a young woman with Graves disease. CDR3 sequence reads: CASSLLAVPYEQYF. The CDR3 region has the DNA TGTGCCAGCAGTTTGCTAGCAGTCCCCTACGAGCAGTACTTC.